A selection of T cell receptor beta chains follows, all from one sample in a study of blood T cell repertoires in COVID-19. The data were produced by immunoSEQ multiplex PCR, yet TCRdb's version contains in-frame clones alone and is incomplete. The sample gives approximately 170,000 clones, over 75% of which show up once; 5.5% to 8% is in the top ten. The sequenced sample consisted of peripheral blood. These receptors were collected from an elderly man with COVID-19, enrolled during active disease. The CDR3 runs from the conserved cysteine through the conserved F or W. The size of a clone is reported for some rows only, either as once, few or many, or as a class for expanded clones.

TRBV2,.,TRBJ2-7,CASSTPRRTSEQYF
TRBV5-1,.,TRBJ2-7,CASNTIGQGRVYEQYF
TRBV29-1,many,TRBJ2-1,CSSYGGSSHEQFF
TRBV2,.,TRBJ2-7,CASSGGQGAYEQYF
TRBV5-1,.,TRBJ2-7,CASSLGDSREQYF
TRBV7-3,.,TRBJ1-5,CASSLTAGQPQHF
TRBV5-1,.,TRBJ1-1,CASSSGRQGPNTEAFF
TRBV5-1,.,TRBJ2-7,CASSLEPNSRYEQYF
TRBV5-4,once,TRBJ1-1,CASSLQTTGGSEAFF
TRBV27,.,TRBJ1-2,CASSSPGQGYTF
TRBV7-2,.,TRBJ2-1,CASSLVGAGAGNNEQFF
TRBV11-2,once,TRBJ1-2,CASTRGGYNHGYTF
TRBV5-1,.,TRBJ2-3,CASSSGTASSTDTQYF
TRBV7-8,.,TRBJ1-1,CASSPGRGAHTEAFF
TRBV27,.,TRBJ1-2,CASSFSRGAYGYTF
TRBV5-6,once,TRBJ1-5,CASSTFQGQPQHF
TRBV5-6,few,TRBJ1-4,CASSFARDRAREKLFF
TRBV4-1,.,TRBJ2-7,CASSQGSRLAGGHYEQYF
TRBV7-9,few,TRBJ2-7,CASSFQTGLYEQYF
TRBV28,many,TRBJ1-6,CASSYGAWNSPLHF